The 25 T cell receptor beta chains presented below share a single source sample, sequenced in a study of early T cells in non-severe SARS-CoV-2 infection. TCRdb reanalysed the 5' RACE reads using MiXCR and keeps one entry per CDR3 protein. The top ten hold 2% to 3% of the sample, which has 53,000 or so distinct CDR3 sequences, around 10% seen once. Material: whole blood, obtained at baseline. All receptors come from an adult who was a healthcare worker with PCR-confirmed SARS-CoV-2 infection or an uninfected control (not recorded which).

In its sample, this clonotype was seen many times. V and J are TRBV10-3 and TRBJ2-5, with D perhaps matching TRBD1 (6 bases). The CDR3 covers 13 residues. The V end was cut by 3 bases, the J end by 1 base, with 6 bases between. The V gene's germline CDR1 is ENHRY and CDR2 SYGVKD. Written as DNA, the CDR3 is TGTGCCATCAGTGACAGGGGCCAAGAGACCCAGTACTTC. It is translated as CAISDRGQETQYF.

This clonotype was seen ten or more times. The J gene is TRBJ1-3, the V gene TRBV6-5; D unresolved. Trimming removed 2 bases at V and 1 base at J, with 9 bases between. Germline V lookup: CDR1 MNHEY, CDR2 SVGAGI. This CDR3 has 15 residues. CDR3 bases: TGTGCCAGCAGTTACGCTTCTAGGTCTGGAAACACCATATATTTT. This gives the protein CASSYASRSGNTIYF.

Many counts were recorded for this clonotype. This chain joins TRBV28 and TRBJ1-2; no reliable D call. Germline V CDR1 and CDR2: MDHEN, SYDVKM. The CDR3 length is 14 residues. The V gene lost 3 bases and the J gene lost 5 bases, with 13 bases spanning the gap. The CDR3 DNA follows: TGTGCCAGCAGTTTCGGACCTTCGGATTATGGCTACACCTTC. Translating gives CASSFGPSDYGYTF.

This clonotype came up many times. As DNA, the CDR3 is TGTGCCAGCAGTTTGTACCAGGGGGCGAGGCAGCCCCAGCATTTT. This encodes CASSLYQGARQPQHF. J is TRBJ1-5 and V is TRBV28, with 8 bases aligning to TRBD1. V lost 3 bases and J lost 7; bases outside the gene matches: 8. The CDR3 is made up of 15 amino acids. Germline loops: CDR1 MDHEN, CDR2 SYDVKM. The whole variable domain, remainder taken from reference TRBV28 and TRBJ1-5, is DVKVTQSSRYLVKRTGEKVFLECVQDMDHENMFWYRQDPGLGLRLIYFSYDVKMKEKGDIPEGYSVSREKKERFSLILESASTNQTSMYLCASSLYQGARQPQHFGDGTRLSIL.

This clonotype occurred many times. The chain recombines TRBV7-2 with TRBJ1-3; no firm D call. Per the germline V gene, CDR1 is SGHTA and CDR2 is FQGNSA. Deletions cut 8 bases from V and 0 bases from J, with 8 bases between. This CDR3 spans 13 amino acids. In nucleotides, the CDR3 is TGTGCCAGCGCAGATAGCTCTGGAAACACCATATATTTT. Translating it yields CASADSSGNTIYF.

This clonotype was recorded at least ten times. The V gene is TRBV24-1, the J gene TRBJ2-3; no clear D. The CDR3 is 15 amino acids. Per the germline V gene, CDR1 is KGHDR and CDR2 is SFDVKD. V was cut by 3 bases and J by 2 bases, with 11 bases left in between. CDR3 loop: CATSDRPDPTDTQYF. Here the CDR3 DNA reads TGTGCCACCAGTGATCGACCGGACCCCACAGATACGCAGTATTTT.

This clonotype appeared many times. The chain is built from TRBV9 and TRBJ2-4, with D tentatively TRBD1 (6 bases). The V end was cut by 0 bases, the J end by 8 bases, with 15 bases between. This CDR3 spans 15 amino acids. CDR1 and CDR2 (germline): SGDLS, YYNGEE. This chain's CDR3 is CASSVAPGVLDIQYF. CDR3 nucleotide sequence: TGTGCCAGCAGCGTAGCTCCAGGGGTTTTGGACATTCAGTACTTC.

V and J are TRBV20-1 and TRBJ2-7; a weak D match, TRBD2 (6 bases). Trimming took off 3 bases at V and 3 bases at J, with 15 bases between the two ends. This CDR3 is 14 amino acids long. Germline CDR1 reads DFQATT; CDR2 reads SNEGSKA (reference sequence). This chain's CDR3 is CSASRAGPLYEQYF. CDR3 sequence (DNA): TGCAGTGCTAGTCGGGCGGGACCACTCTACGAGCAGTACTTC.

CDR3 residues: CASSRGTGASNQPQHF. CDR3 sequence (DNA): TGTGCCAGCAGCAGAGGGACAGGGGCGAGCAATCAGCCCCAGCATTTT. The rearrangement joins TRBV27 to TRBJ1-5; 10 bases align to TRBD1. The germline gives CDR1 MNHEY, CDR2 SMNVEV (reference sequence). The CDR3 consists of 16 residues. V lost 6 bases and J lost 1; bases outside the gene matches: 6.

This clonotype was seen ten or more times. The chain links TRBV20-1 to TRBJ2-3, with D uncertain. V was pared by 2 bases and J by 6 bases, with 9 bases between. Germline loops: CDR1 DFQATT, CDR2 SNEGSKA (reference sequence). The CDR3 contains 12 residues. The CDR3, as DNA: TGCAGTGCTAGAAAAGGTTTGGATACGCAGTATTTT. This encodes CSARKGLDTQYF.

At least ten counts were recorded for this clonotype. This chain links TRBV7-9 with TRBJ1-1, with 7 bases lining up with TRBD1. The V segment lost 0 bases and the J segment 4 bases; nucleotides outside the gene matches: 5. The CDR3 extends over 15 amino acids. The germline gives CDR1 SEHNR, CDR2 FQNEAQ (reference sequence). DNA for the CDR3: TGTGCCAGCAGCTTAGCAGGGGGCGCAGGCACTGAAGCTTTCTTT. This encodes CASSLAGGAGTEAFF.

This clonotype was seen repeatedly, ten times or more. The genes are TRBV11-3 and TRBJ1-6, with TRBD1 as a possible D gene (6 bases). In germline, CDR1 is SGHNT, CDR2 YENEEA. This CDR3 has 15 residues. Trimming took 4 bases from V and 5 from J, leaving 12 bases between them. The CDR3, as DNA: TGTGCCAGCAGCTCCAGGGGCCGGGATAATTCACCCCTCCACTTT. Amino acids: CASSSRGRDNSPLHF. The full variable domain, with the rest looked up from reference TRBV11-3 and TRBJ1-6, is EAGVVQSPRYKIIEKKQPVAFWCNPISGHNTLYWYLQNLGQGPELLIRYENEEAVDDSQLPKDRFSAERLKGVDSTLKIQPAELGDSAVYLCASSSRGRDNSPLHFGNGTRLTVT.

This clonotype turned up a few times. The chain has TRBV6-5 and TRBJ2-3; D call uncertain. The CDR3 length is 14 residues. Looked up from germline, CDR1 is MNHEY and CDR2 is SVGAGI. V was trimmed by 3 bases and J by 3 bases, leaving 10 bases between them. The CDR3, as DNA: TGTGCCAGCAGTTATGCCCTCTCAACAGATACGCAGTATTTT. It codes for CASSYALSTDTQYF.

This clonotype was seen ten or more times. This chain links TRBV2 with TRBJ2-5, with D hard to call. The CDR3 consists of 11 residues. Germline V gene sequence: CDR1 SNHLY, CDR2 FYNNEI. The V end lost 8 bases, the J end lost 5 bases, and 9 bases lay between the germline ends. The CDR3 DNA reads TGTGCCAGCTTACTCGGGGAGACCCAGTACTTC. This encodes CASLLGETQYF. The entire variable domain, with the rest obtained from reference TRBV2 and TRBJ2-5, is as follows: EPEVTQTPSHQVTQMGQEVILRCVPISNHLYFYWYRQILGQKVEFLVSFYNNEISEKSEIFDDQFSVERPDGSNFTLKIRSTKLEDSAMYFCASLLGETQYFGPGTRLLVL.

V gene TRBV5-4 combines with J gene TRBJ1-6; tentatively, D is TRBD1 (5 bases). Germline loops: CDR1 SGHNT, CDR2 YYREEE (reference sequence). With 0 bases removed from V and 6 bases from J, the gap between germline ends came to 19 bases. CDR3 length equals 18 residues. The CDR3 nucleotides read TGTGCCAGCAGCTTGGCCGGGGCACTGGGGCAGGGTAATTCACCCCTCCACTTT. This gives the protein CASSLAGALGQGNSPLHF. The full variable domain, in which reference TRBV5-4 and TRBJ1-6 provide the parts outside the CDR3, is ETGVTQSPTHLIKTRGQQVTLRCSSQSGHNTVSWYQQALGQGPQFIFQYYREEENGRGNFPPRFSGLQFPNYSSELNVNALELDDSALYLCASSLAGALGQGNSPLHFGNGTRLTVT.

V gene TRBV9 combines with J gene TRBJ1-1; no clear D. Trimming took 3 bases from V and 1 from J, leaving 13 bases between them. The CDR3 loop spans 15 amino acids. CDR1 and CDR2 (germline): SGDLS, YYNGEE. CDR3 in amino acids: CASSAQPSGNTEAFF. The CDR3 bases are TGTGCCAGCAGCGCCCAACCTTCAGGGAACACTGAAGCTTTCTTT.

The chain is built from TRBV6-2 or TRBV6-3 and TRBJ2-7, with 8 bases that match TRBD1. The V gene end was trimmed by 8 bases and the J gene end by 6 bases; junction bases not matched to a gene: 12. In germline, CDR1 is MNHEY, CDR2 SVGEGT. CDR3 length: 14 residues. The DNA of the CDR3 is TGTGCCAGCCGCCCGGACAGGGAATTCCGCGAGCAGTACTTC. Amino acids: CASRPDREFREQYF.

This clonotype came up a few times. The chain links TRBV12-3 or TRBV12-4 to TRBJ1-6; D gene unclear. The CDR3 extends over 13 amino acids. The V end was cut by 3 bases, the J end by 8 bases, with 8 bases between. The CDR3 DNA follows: TGTGCCAGCAGTTTTAAGGAGGATTCACCCCTCCACTTT. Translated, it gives CASSFKEDSPLHF.

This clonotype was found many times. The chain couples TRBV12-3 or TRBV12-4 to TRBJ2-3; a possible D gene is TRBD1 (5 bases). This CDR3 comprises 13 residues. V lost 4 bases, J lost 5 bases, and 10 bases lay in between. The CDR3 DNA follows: TGTGCCAGCAGTTCTACCACAGGAGATACGCAGTATTTT. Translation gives CASSSTTGDTQYF.

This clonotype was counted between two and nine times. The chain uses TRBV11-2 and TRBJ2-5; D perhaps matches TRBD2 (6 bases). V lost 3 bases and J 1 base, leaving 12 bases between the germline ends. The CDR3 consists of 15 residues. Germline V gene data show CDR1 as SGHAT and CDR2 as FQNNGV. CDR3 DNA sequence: TGTGCCAGCAGCTTGGAGGGACGGACCCAAGAGACCCAGTACTTC. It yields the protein CASSLEGRTQETQYF.

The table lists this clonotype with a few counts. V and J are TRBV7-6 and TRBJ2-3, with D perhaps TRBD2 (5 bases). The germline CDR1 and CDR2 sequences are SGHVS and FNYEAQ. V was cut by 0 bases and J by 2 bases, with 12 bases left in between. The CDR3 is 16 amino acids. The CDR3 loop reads CASSLAVAAATDTQYF. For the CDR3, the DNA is TGTGCCAGCAGCTTAGCGGTGGCAGCGGCCACAGATACGCAGTATTTT. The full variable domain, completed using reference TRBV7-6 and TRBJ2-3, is GAGVSQSPRYKVTKRGQDVALRCDPISGHVSLYWYRQALGQGPEFLTYFNYEAQQDKSGLPNDRFSAERPEGSISTLTIQRTEQRDSAMYRCASSLAVAAATDTQYFGPGTRLTVL.

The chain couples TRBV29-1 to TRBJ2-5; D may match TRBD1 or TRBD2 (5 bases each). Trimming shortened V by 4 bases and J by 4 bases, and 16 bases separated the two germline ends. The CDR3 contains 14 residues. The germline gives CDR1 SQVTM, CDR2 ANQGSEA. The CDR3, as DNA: TGCAGCGTTGCAGGGACCGCCAGGAGAGAGACCCAGTACTTC. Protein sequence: CSVAGTARRETQYF.

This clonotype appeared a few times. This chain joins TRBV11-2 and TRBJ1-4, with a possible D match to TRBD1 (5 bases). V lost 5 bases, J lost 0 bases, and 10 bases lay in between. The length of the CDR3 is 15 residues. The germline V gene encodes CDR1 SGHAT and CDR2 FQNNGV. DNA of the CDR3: TGTGCCAGCAGCCCCAGACAGACAACTAATGAAAAACTGTTTTTT. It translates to CASSPRQTTNEKLFF.

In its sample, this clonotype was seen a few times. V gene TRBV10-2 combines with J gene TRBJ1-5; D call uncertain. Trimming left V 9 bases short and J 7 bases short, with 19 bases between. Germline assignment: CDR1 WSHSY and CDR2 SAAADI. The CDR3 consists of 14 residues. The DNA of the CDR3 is TGCGCCAGATCTTCCTCCATGGCGGGACAGCCCCAGCATTTT. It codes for CARSSSMAGQPQHF.

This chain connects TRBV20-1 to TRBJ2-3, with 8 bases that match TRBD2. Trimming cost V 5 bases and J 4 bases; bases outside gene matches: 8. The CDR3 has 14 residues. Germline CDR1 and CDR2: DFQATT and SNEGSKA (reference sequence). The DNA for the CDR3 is TGCAGTGCTTCGCGTGGTAGCGGGGCAGATACGCAGTATTTT. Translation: CSASRGSGADTQYF.